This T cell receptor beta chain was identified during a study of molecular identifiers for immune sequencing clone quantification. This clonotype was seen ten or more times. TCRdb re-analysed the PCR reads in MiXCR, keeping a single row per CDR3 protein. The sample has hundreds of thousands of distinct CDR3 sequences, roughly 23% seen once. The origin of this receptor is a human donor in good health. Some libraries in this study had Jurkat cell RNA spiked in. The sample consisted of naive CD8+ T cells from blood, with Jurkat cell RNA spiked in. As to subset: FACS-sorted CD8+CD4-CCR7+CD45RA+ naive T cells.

The CDR3 loop reads CASSEGLAEAYEQYF. CDR3 nucleotide sequence: TGTGCCAGCAGCGAAGGACTAGCGGAGGCCTACGAGCAGTACTTC. V gene TRBV7-9 combines with J gene TRBJ2-7, with 10 bases lining up with TRBD2. From germline, CDR1 is SEHNR and CDR2 FQNEAQ (reference sequence). V trimming: 5 bases; J trimming: 2 bases; junction bases outside the gene matches: 6. CDR3 size: 15 residues.